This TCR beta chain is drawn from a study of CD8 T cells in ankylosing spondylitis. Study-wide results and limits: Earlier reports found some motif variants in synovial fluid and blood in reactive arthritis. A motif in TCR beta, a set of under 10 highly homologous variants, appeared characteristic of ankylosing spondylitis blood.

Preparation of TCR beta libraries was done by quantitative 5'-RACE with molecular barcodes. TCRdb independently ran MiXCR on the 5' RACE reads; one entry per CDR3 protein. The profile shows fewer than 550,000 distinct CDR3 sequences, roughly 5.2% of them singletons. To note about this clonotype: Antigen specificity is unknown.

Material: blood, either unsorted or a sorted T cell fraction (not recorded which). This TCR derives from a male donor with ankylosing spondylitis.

This chain's CDR3 is CASSLTWRSDTQYF. As DNA, the CDR3 is TGTGCCAGCAGCTTAACCTGGAGATCTGATACGCAGTATTTT. The genes are TRBV7-6 and TRBJ2-3; D gene unclear. Germline V gene sequence: CDR1 SGHVS, CDR2 FNYEAQ. V was shortened by 2 bases and J by 6 bases, with 12 bases between the two germline ends. The CDR3 runs to 14 residues.